This T cell receptor beta chain was sequenced for a study of CD8 T cells in ankylosing spondylitis (dated by TCRdb to 2017 to 2019). Context from the whole study: T cell receptor beta repertoires were profiled in healthy donors and ankylosing spondylitis patients so that disease-linked TCR variants could be found. Peripheral blood was sampled, and synovial fluid was additionally collected from ankylosing spondylitis patients. The full study cohort was made up of about 25 ankylosing spondylitis patients and 108 healthy donors. Summary of the overall study and its limitations: Some motif variants had previously been reported in the synovial fluid and blood of reactive arthritis patients, which suggests shared mechanisms of disease initiation. The disease-linked clones were reported to be significantly enriched in matched synovial fluid samples from ankylosing spondylitis patients. A TCR beta motif made up of 7 to 9 highly homologous amino acid variants appeared to be characteristic of blood from ankylosing spondylitis patients. A CD8+ phenotype was shown by the disease-linked clones, which were found at relatively low frequencies in peripheral blood.

Spanning cysteine to phenylalanine, the CDR3 consists of 14 amino acids. Left in the record is the CDR3 DNA by itself, 42 bases read in frame from the first base. Trimmed from V: 6 bases; trimmed from J: 4 bases; junction bases lacking a gene match: 6. In the germline V gene (reference sequence), CDR1 corresponds to DFQATT and CDR2 to SNEGSKA. TCRdb shows the sequencer as Illumina HiSeq 2500. TCR beta libraries were prepared by quantitative 5'-RACE with molecular barcodes. In the authors' own workflow: A new computational method, built on a probabilistic model of VDJ rearrangement, was used to identify disease-linked TCR variants. TCRdb reprocessing: public reads trimmed at Q25 with fastp, clones called with MiXCR, in-frame beta chains kept. Here each entry gathers all rows of one CDR3 protein and keeps the most common genes and DNA. The V and J calls were determined by TCRdb, not by the authors. The sample includes about 700,000 distinct CDR3 sequences, with roughly 19% observed a single time. About 20% of the sample comes from the top ten.

This clonotype appeared a few times. Its binding antigen is unknown. Nothing much larger sits one base from this clone, and base qualities are not available. The receptor was derived from a male donor with ankylosing spondylitis. The V and J segments used are TRBV20-1 and TRBJ2-3, and 11 junction bases match TRBD2. The sequenced sample was blood, either unsorted or a sorted T cell fraction (not recorded which). The encoded CDR3 is CSARTSGSADTQYF. The DNA sequence reads TGCAGTGCGCGTACTAGCGGGAGTGCAGATACGCAGTATTTT.